Listed here are 21 T cell receptor beta chains from one sample, sequenced in a study of monozygotic twins with cystic fibrosis. Profiled with immunoSEQ multiplex PCR; TCRdb holds only in-frame clones, not every one. The sample contains more than 9,000 clones, approximately 85% of which appear only once. Sequencing input: blood. The origin of the receptors is a man between 18 and 35 years old with cystic fibrosis.

The V call is TRBV5-1, the J call TRBJ2-2; TRBD1 aligns across 9 bases. Germline V CDR1 and CDR2: SGHRS, YFSETQ. Germline trimming cut 5 bases from V and 5 bases from J; bases unmatched to any gene: 1. CDR3 size: 13 residues. Here the CDR3 reads CASRQGATGELFF. CDR3 sequence (DNA): TGCGCCAGCAGACAGGGGGCGACCGGGGAGCTGTTTTTT.

This clone was recorded a few times. The chain links TRBV10-3 to TRBJ2-7; tentatively, D is TRBD1 (6 bases). Between the trimmed V and J ends, which lost 10 bases and 4 bases, there was a span of 11 bases. CDR1 is ENHRY and CDR2 is SYGVKD in the germline V gene. This CDR3 spans 11 amino acids. The CDR3 is CATRTEYEQYF. CDR3 in DNA: TGTGCCACCCGGACAGAATACGAGCAGTACTTC.

The rearrangement links TRBV4-3 to TRBJ1-1; TRBD1 is a possible D gene (6 bases). CDR1 is LGHNA and CDR2 is YSLEER in the germline V gene. The CDR3 has 12 residues. V gave up 0 bases and J gave up 9 bases, with 8 bases separating them. The CDR3 DNA follows: TGCGCCAGCAGCCAAGATACAGGGAAAGCTTTCTTT. This gives the protein CASSQDTGKAFF.

The chain is built from TRBV7-9 and TRBJ1-4; TRBD1 matches 9 bases. With 4 bases clipped from V and 6 bases from J, the junction kept 12 bases outside the gene matches. The CDR3 consists of 17 residues. Germline V gene lookup returns CDR1 SEHNR and CDR2 FQNEAQ (reference sequence). CDR3 coding DNA: TGTGCCAGCAGCTCCGGGACAGGGTCCGAATCCTATGAAAAACTGTTTTTT. This translates into CASSSGTGSESYEKLFF.

The chain has TRBV5-5 and TRBJ2-7; 11 bases are a match to TRBD2. The CDR3 loop spans 14 amino acids. V lost 4 bases to trimming and J lost 4 bases; unmatched junction nucleotides: 4. Germline CDR1 is SGHKS and CDR2 is YYEKEE (reference sequence). CDR3 region: CASSPGLAAYEQYF. CDR3 bases: TGTGCCAGCAGCCCGGGACTAGCGGCGTACGAGCAGTACTTC.

The J gene is TRBJ1-1, the V gene TRBV19; TRBD1 aligns across 9 bases. This CDR3 is built from 15 residues. In germline, CDR1 is LNHDA, CDR2 SQIVND (reference sequence). J lost 0 bases, V lost 2 bases, and 1 base had no gene match. CDR3 DNA: TGTGCCAGTAGTATACGACAGGGGGTGAACACTGAAGCTTTCTTT. Residues: CASSIRQGVNTEAFF.

The rearrangement links TRBV5-6 to TRBJ2-7; D is unclear. In germline, CDR1 is SGHDT, CDR2 YYEEEE. Between the trimmed V and J ends, which lost 7 bases and 5 bases, there was a span of 10 bases. The CDR3 contains 11 residues. The DNA of the CDR3 is TGTGCCAGCGTAAACCGCCACGAGCAGTACTTC. Translation gives CASVNRHEQYF.

The chain employs TRBV4-3 and TRBJ1-2, with D unresolved. Trimming pared 1 base from V and 2 bases from J, leaving 11 bases between. CDR1 and CDR2 (germline): LGHNA, YSLEER. The CDR3 has 15 residues. DNA of the CDR3: TGCGCCAGCAGCCAAGCTCGGATTTTGAACTATGGCTACACCTTC. It translates to CASSQARILNYGYTF.

The sample holds one count of this clone. The chain employs TRBV27 and TRBJ1-4, with D hard to call. The ends were cut back, 5 bases at V and 10 bases at J, with 17 bases in the middle. The CDR3 has 14 residues. Germline loops: CDR1 MNHEY, CDR2 SMNVEV (reference sequence). CDR3: CASSPRELSGKLFF. CDR3 sequence (DNA): TGTGCCAGCAGTCCTCGAGAACTTAGTGGAAAACTGTTTTTT.

This clone was counted once. V gene TRBV5-4 combines with J gene TRBJ1-2; D not certain. Looked up from germline, CDR1 is SGHNT and CDR2 is YYREEE (reference sequence). Trimming shortened V by 1 base and J by 3 bases, and 7 bases separated the two germline ends. The CDR3 length is 13 residues. The CDR3 here is CASSLSGDYGYTF. CDR3 bases: TGTGCCAGCAGCTTGAGCGGTGACTATGGCTACACCTTC.

V and J are TRBV27 and TRBJ2-1, with 10 bases lining up with TRBD2. This CDR3 spans 14 amino acids. Germline V CDR1 and CDR2: MNHEY, SMNVEV (reference sequence). The V segment lost 4 bases and the J segment 8 bases; nucleotides outside the gene matches: 5. CDR3 bases: TGTGCCAGCAGTTCCCGGACTAGCGGCCATGAGCAGTTCTTC. Protein product: CASSSRTSGHEQFF.

V is TRBV7-8 and J is TRBJ1-2; D is unresolved. Looked up from germline, CDR1 is SGHVS and CDR2 is FQNEAQ. The V end lost 3 bases, the J end lost 5 bases, and 10 bases lay between the germline ends. This CDR3 region has 13 residues. The CDR3 here is CASSLESGYGYTF. The CDR3 DNA reads TGTGCCAGCAGCTTGGAATCGGGTTATGGCTACACCTTC.

The V and J genes are TRBV5-4 and TRBJ1-6; TRBD1 matches at 10 bases. From germline, CDR1 is SGHNT and CDR2 YYREEE (reference sequence). V shed 0 bases, J shed 0 bases, and the junction held 3 bases outside the gene matches. The CDR3 loop spans 18 amino acids. CDR3: CASSLAGQGSSYNSPLHF. The DNA for the CDR3 is TGTGCCAGCAGCTTGGCGGGACAGGGGAGCTCCTATAATTCACCCCTCCACTTT.

This rearrangement joins TRBV27 to TRBJ1-5; D uncertain. Between the trimmed V and J ends, which lost 6 bases and 9 bases, there was a span of 21 bases. CDR3 length equals 15 residues. Looked up from germline, CDR1 is MNHEY and CDR2 is SMNVEV (reference sequence). This chain's CDR3 is CASREGGGGLSPQHF. Written as DNA, the CDR3 is TGTGCCAGCAGGGAGGGAGGCGGAGGCCTTTCGCCCCAGCATTTT.

The chain recombines TRBV5-1 with TRBJ2-5; the D gene is possibly TRBD1 (6 bases). The CDR3 sequence is 15 residues long. V lost 0 bases to trimming and J lost 1 base, with 10 bases between them. Germline CDR1 reads SGHRS; CDR2 reads YFSETQ. The CDR3 nucleotides are TGCGCCAGCAGCTTGGACGGGACACCCCAAGAGACCCAGTACTTC. Translating it yields CASSLDGTPQETQYF.

In its sample, this clone was seen once. This rearrangement joins TRBV5-6 to TRBJ2-5, with D possibly being TRBD2 (6 bases). The CDR3 is 15 residues long. In germline, CDR1 is SGHDT, CDR2 YYEEEE. The germline V and J ends were trimmed by 3 bases and 2 bases, with 14 bases remaining between them. The CDR3 nucleotides read TGTGCCAGCAGCTCTCTGATGCGGGATCAAGAGACCCAGTACTTC. It yields the protein CASSSLMRDQETQYF.

The chain carries TRBV19 and TRBJ2-3; D unresolved. CDR1 and CDR2 from the germline V gene are LNHDA and SQIVND (reference sequence). V gave up 10 bases and J gave up 1 base, with 12 bases separating them. The CDR3 sequence is 13 residues long. The CDR3 nucleotides are TGTGCCACCGCAGTAGGAGGCACAGATACGCAGTATTTT. As protein: CATAVGGTDTQYF.

The rearrangement links TRBV9 to TRBJ2-1, with 7 bases fitting TRBD1. The J segment lost 10 bases and the V segment lost 4 bases, leaving 11 bases of the junction unmatched. The CDR3 has 14 residues. Germline CDR1 reads SGDLS; CDR2 reads YYNGEE. Here the CDR3 reads CASSTQTGTGEQFF. Written as DNA, the CDR3 is TGTGCCAGCAGCACGCAGACAGGGACCGGCGAGCAGTTCTTC.

CDR3 sequence reads: CASSVDPGTLATGYTF. CDR3 DNA sequence: TGTGCCAGCAGCGTAGACCCAGGGACACTCGCTACAGGCTACACCTTC. The chain is built from TRBV9 and TRBJ1-2, with D possibly being TRBD1 (6 bases). The CDR3 loop spans 16 amino acids. Germline V lookup: CDR1 SGDLS, CDR2 YYNGEE. The V and J ends lost 0 bases and 8 bases respectively, with 20 bases between them.

The rearrangement links TRBV7-9 to TRBJ1-5; possible D gene TRBD1, 5 bases. CDR3 size: 15 residues. Trimming pared 1 base from V and 2 bases from J, leaving 9 bases between. Germline V gives CDR1 SEHNR, CDR2 FQNEAQ (reference sequence). DNA of the CDR3: TGTGCCAGCAGCTTAGGCGGGGGTGGCAATCAGCCCCAGCATTTT. Translating gives CASSLGGGGNQPQHF.

V gene TRBV27 combines with J gene TRBJ1-6; 8 nucleotides line up with TRBD1. Germline V CDR1 and CDR2: MNHEY, SMNVEV (reference sequence). Trimming removed 5 bases from V and 7 bases from J; junction bases left unmatched: 4. There are 14 residues in the CDR3. CDR3: CASSPRGRNSPLHF. The CDR3 nucleotides read TGTGCCAGCAGTCCCAGGGGGCGGAATTCACCCCTCCACTTT.